The 14 T cell receptor beta chains reported below all come from one sample, sequenced in a study of Ad26.COV2.S vaccination and SARS-CoV-2 variants. Data came from immunoSEQ multiplex PCR; TCRdb stores just in-frame clones and leaves some out. Of 350,000 to 600,000 clones in the sample, 80% to 90% were seen once. As for treatment: roughly 18 received Ad26.COV2.S at low or high dose, single or two shots; five or six received placebo; per-sample allocation not given. Samples were taken on day 63 after the first vaccine or placebo injection. The material sequenced was peripheral blood, taken in a trial of Ad26.COV2.S vaccine versus placebo. These receptors were obtained from a person between 18 and 65 years old who received the Ad26.COV2.S COVID-19 vaccine or a placebo.

The table lists this clone with a count of one. This rearrangement joins TRBV4-1 to TRBJ2-1, with D perhaps being TRBD1 or TRBD2 (6 bases each). Between the trimmed V and J ends, which lost 1 base and 2 bases, there was a span of 15 bases. CDR3 size: 17 residues. Germline V gives CDR1 MGHRA, CDR2 YSYEKL. The CDR3, as DNA: TGCGCCAGCAGCCAAGTGGGGGGCAGGGACCCCTACAATGAGCAGTTCTTC. Translating gives CASSQVGGRDPYNEQFF.

For the CDR3, the DNA is TGTGCCAGCAGCTTGGCCTTAGCGGGGGGGCAGCACGAGCAGTACTTC. Encoded protein: CASSLALAGGQHEQYF. This rearrangement joins TRBV5-4 to TRBJ2-7, with TRBD2 matching 11 bases. Germline CDR1 and CDR2: SGHNT and YYREEE (reference sequence). This CDR3 is built from 16 residues. The junction had 7 bases not matched to a gene; V was cut back by 0 bases and J by 5 bases.

The V call is TRBV7-6, the J call TRBJ1-3; the match to TRBD1 covers 8 bases. The J segment lost 0 bases and the V segment lost 5 bases, leaving 6 bases of the junction unmatched. The CDR3 runs 16 residues. Germline CDR1 reads SGHVS; CDR2 reads FNYEAQ. For the CDR3, the DNA is TGTGCCAGCAGCGATCCCGGGACAGGCTCTGGAAACACCATATATTTT. Its protein is CASSDPGTGSGNTIYF.

Here the CDR3 DNA reads TGTGCCAGCAGCTTGCGAGGGAGTGAAGCTTTCTTT. This encodes CASSLRGSEAFF. The rearrangement links TRBV11-3 to TRBJ1-1; D call uncertain. Trimming pared 3 bases from V and 7 bases from J, leaving 9 bases between. The germline V gene encodes CDR1 SGHNT and CDR2 YENEEA. The CDR3 consists of 12 residues. The whole variable domain, filled in from reference TRBV11-3 and TRBJ1-1, reads EAGVVQSPRYKIIEKKQPVAFWCNPISGHNTLYWYLQNLGQGPELLIRYENEEAVDDSQLPKDRFSAERLKGVDSTLKIQPAELGDSAVYLCASSLRGSEAFFGQGTRLTVV.

V is TRBV28 and J is TRBJ1-2; D call uncertain. Trimming stripped 8 bases from V and 8 bases from J, with 21 bases between. Germline assignment: CDR1 MDHEN and CDR2 SYDVKM. This CDR3 region has 14 residues. The CDR3: CASGGSGAGEGYTF. Here the CDR3 DNA reads TGTGCCAGCGGAGGGTCCGGAGCTGGGGAGGGCTACACCTTC.

A single count supports this clone. The chain employs TRBV29-1 and TRBJ1-1, with D maybe TRBD1 (5 bases). This CDR3 has 14 amino acids. Germline V gene lookup returns CDR1 SQVTM and CDR2 ANQGSEA. V was clipped by 1 base and J by 10 bases, with 19 bases between them. CDR3 in DNA: TGCAGCGTTGAAGCCGGGACTGCTCCTTGGGGAGCTTTCTTT. Translating it yields CSVEAGTAPWGAFF.

The chain is built from TRBV12-3 or TRBV12-4 and TRBJ2-7; D not resolved. There are 12 residues in the CDR3. Trimming cost V 1 base and J 2 bases, with 3 bases left between them. CDR3 sequence (DNA): TGTGCCAGCAGTTTAGATCCCTACGAGCAGTACTTC. This gives the protein CASSLDPYEQYF.

CDR3 nucleotides: TGTGCCAGCAGCTTAGATGGGGTAAAGCAGCCCCAGCATTTT. It codes for CASSLDGVKQPQHF. This sequence joins TRBV7-2 and TRBJ1-5, with D uncertain. Germline assignment: CDR1 SGHTA and CDR2 FQGNSA. V lost 1 base and J 7 bases, leaving 11 bases between the germline ends. The CDR3 is made up of 14 amino acids.

The V call is TRBV10-3, the J call TRBJ2-2, with TRBD1 as a possible D gene (5 bases). This CDR3 spans 15 amino acids. Germline V gene sequence: CDR1 ENHRY, CDR2 SYGVKD. Trimming took 8 bases from V and 0 from J, leaving 13 bases between them. This chain's CDR3 is CAIGSGPANTGELFF. Written as DNA, the CDR3 is TGTGCCATCGGTTCAGGGCCGGCGAACACCGGGGAGCTGTTTTTT.

This chain uses TRBV29-1 with TRBJ2-3; maybe TRBD2 (6 bases). The CDR3 length is 13 residues. Trimming took off 4 bases at V and 0 bases at J, with 8 bases between the two ends. CDR1 is SQVTM, CDR2 ANQGSEA, per germline. The CDR3 here is CSVGRDSTDTQYF. DNA for the CDR3: TGCAGCGTTGGGAGGGACAGCACAGATACGCAGTATTTT.

V gene TRBV4-2 combines with J gene TRBJ1-6; D is perhaps TRBD1 (6 bases). This CDR3 comprises 16 residues. In germline, CDR1 is LGHNA, CDR2 YNFKEQ. With 0 bases removed from V and 9 bases from J, the gap between germline ends came to 15 bases. CDR3 protein: CASSQEPGAGGSPLHF. The CDR3 DNA reads as TGTGCCAGCAGCCAAGAGCCGGGGGCCGGGGGTTCACCCCTCCACTTT.

The rearrangement uses TRBV6-5 and TRBJ1-5; D perhaps matches TRBD1 (6 bases). Germline CDR1 is MNHEY and CDR2 is SVGAGI. The V end lost 6 bases, the J end lost 7 bases, and 16 bases lay between the germline ends. The CDR3 covers 14 residues. The CDR3 DNA sequence: TGTGCCAGCAGGTCGGGGGCGCCTGGGCAGCCCCAGCATTTT. Protein sequence: CASRSGAPGQPQHF.

The rearrangement links TRBV30 to TRBJ2-4; weak D call: TRBD1 (6 bases). CDR3 length: 12 residues. CDR1 is GTSNPN, CDR2 SVGIG, per germline (reference sequence). The germline V and J ends were trimmed by 3 bases and 9 bases, with 12 bases remaining between them. Written as DNA, the CDR3 is TGTGCCTGGAGGACAGGAGGAGGCATTCAGTACTTC. Its protein is CAWRTGGGIQYF.

This chain joins TRBV6-5 and TRBJ2-1; 10 bases line up with TRBD2. This CDR3 contains 14 residues. The germline V gene encodes CDR1 MNHEY and CDR2 SVGAGI. V lost 8 bases and J lost 7; bases outside the gene matches: 8. In nucleotides, the CDR3 is TGTGCCAGCCTCCCAGCGGGGGGGCCGAATGAGCAGTTCTTC. Protein product: CASLPAGGPNEQFF.